The text below deals with one TCR beta chain. These data originate in a study of response to subunit inactivated influenza vaccine. Germline V gene data show CDR1 as DFQATT and CDR2 as SNEGSKA (reference sequence). Trimming cost V 5 bases and J 4 bases; bases outside gene matches: 15. This CDR3 comprises 17 residues. One entry per CDR3 protein results from TCRdb running MiXCR on the RT-PCR reads. The sample has some 500,000 distinct CDR3 sequences, roughly 25% seen once. Source: CD4+ T cells sorted from PBMCs, taken roughly 5 days after vaccination. The J gene is TRBJ2-1, the V gene TRBV20-1; TRBD1 matches at 9 bases. The sequence was collected from a man aged 50 to 60 who received an inactivated influenza vaccine. Here the CDR3 DNA reads TGCAGTGCTCTCACTCTCCCGGGACAGGGAGGGTACAATGAGCAGTTCTTC. Protein sequence: CSALTLPGQGGYNEQFF.